The entry that follows covers one T cell receptor (beta chain) sequence. Antigen: not known. Sequenced by immunoSEQ multiplex PCR; TCRdb stores in-frame clones only, minus some. The table has some 160,000 clones, 88% seen once. The donors were members of the roughly 130-subject validation cohort (separate from the roughly 700-subject first cohort). This sample is drawn from a study of cytomegalovirus exposure and HLA in healthy donors. General study findings and limits: The listing of 150 to 200 TCR beta chains classed them as cytomegalovirus-associated.

CDR1 and CDR2 from the germline V gene are SEHNR and FQNEAQ (reference sequence). The V end lost 5 bases, the J end lost 2 bases, and 12 bases lay between the germline ends. This CDR3 comprises 14 residues. This TCR derives from a man aged 18-30 years in good health and CMV-seronegative. V usage is TRBV7-9 and J usage is TRBJ1-2; no firm D call. The sample was PBMCs. The CDR3 region is CASSHPTRNYGYTF. In nucleotides, the CDR3 is TGTGCCAGCAGCCACCCGACACGGAACTATGGCTACACCTTC. Using reference TRBV7-9 and TRBJ1-2 for the parts outside the CDR3, the full variable domain is DTGVSQNPRHKITKRGQNVTFRCDPISEHNRLYWYRQTLGQGPEFLTYFQNEAQLEKSRLLSDRFSAERPKGSFSTLEIQRTEQGDSAMYLCASSHPTRNYGYTFGSGTRLTVV.